The entry below describes one T cell receptor beta chain. The antigen is undetermined. V gave up 0 bases and J gave up 4 bases; unmatched junction bases: 9. CDR3 length: 18 amino acids. CDR1 and CDR2 from the germline V gene are SGHRS and YFSETQ. The data were taken from a study of shared clonotypes between healthy human individuals. Study overall: Researchers drew samples from a couple of women and a few men aged 18 to 49. Each donor's CD8 memory used one plate, CD8 naive two, each CD4 subset three. Findings and limits, study-wide: Against clonotypes common to all four donors, non-shared ones had lower generation probabilities.

Some clones are missing from TCRdb's copy, which holds only in-frame ones; the method was immunoSEQ multiplex PCR. The sample shows more than 550,000 clones, approximately 72% of them seen only once. The V gene is TRBV5-1, the J gene TRBJ2-1; 11 positions match TRBD2. The sample taken for sequencing was memory CD4+ T cells sorted from blood. Subset reported: CD45RA-negative fraction. The receptor was isolated from a woman younger than 45 in good health. The CDR3 coding sequence is TGCGCCAGCAGCTTGGCCTCGGTAGCGGGAGGGCAATACAATGAGCAGTTCTTC. This gives the protein CASSLASVAGGQYNEQFF. The variable domain in full, with the rest retrieved from reference TRBV5-1 and TRBJ2-1, is KAGVTQTPRYLIKTRGQQVTLSCSPISGHRSVSWYQQTPGQGLQFLFEYFSETQRNKGNFPGRFSGRQFSNSRSEMNVSTLELGDSALYLCASSLASVAGGQYNEQFFGPGTRLTVL.